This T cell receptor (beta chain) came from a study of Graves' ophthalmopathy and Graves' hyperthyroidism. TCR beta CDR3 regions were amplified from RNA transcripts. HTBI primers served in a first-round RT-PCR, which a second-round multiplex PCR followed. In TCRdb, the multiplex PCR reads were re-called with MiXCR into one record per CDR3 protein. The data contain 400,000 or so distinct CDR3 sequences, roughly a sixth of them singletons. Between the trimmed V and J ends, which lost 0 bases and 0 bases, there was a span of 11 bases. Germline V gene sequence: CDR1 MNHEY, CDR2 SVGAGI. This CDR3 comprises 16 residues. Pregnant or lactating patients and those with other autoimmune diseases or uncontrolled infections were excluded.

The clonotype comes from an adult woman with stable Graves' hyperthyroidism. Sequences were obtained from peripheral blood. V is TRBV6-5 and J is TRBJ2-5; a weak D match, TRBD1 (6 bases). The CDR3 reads CASSYSTGYDQETQYF. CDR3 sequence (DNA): TGTGCCAGCAGTTACTCAACAGGGTACGACCAAGAGACCCAGTACTTC.